A selection of T cell receptor beta chains follows, all from one sample in a study of cytomegalovirus exposure and HLA in healthy donors. This table comes from immunoSEQ multiplex PCR, and its TCRdb copy is limited to in-frame clones, with some not included. In the table there are around 150,000 clones, about nine tenths of which are singletons. Material for sequencing was PBMCs. Receptors were obtained from a man in his late teens or twenties in good health and CMV-seronegative. The CDR3 runs from the conserved cysteine through the conserved F or W. The order of the fields is V gene, D gene, clone size, J gene, CDR3 protein, CDR3 DNA. D genes are given only for firm matches. Only some rows state a clone size, as once, few, many or a class for expanded clones.

v_gene: TRBV5-4; d_gene: -; abundance: -; j_gene: TRBJ2-1; CDR3aa: CASSLRRETYNEQFF; CDR3nt: TGTGCCAGCAGCTTGAGGAGGGAAACTTACAATGAGCAGTTCTTC
v_gene: TRBV18; d_gene: -; abundance: -; j_gene: TRBJ1-2; CDR3aa: CASSPSLDTYGYTF; CDR3nt: TGTGCCAGCTCACCGAGCCTTGACACCTATGGCTACACCTTC
v_gene: TRBV27; d_gene: TRBD1; abundance: -; j_gene: TRBJ2-2; CDR3aa: CASSRRQGYTGELFF; CDR3nt: TGTGCCAGCAGTCGAAGACAGGGATACACCGGGGAGCTGTTTTTT
v_gene: TRBV30; d_gene: TRBD2; abundance: -; j_gene: TRBJ2-3; CDR3aa: CAWSVGGGARTDTQYF; CDR3nt: TGTGCCTGGAGTGTCGGCGGGGGGGCCCGCACAGATACGCAGTATTTT
v_gene: TRBV30; d_gene: -; abundance: -; j_gene: TRBJ1-5; CDR3aa: CAWSPSGNQPQHF; CDR3nt: TGTGCCTGGAGTCCCTCTGGCAATCAGCCCCAGCATTTT
v_gene: TRBV9; d_gene: -; abundance: -; j_gene: TRBJ2-3; CDR3aa: CASSPGGGAGDTQYF; CDR3nt: TGTGCCAGCAGCCCGGGGGGCGGAGCGGGCGATACGCAGTATTTT
v_gene: TRBV19; d_gene: -; abundance: -; j_gene: TRBJ2-6; CDR3aa: CASSMRREGDSGANVLTF; CDR3nt: TGTGCCAGTAGTATGAGACGGGAAGGTGACTCTGGGGCCAACGTCCTGACTTTC
v_gene: TRBV19; d_gene: TRBD1; abundance: -; j_gene: TRBJ1-1; CDR3aa: CASGAGGVTEAFF; CDR3nt: TGTGCCAGTGGGGCAGGGGGAGTCACTGAAGCTTTCTTT
v_gene: TRBV10-2; d_gene: TRBD2; abundance: -; j_gene: TRBJ2-3; CDR3aa: CASSGGLAGGGPSTDTQYF; CDR3nt: TGCGCCAGCAGTGGGGGACTAGCGGGGGGAGGACCTAGCACAGATACGCAGTATTTT
v_gene: TRBV6-5; d_gene: -; abundance: -; j_gene: TRBJ2-1; CDR3aa: CASSSQGLDNEQFF; CDR3nt: TGTGCCAGCAGTTCCCAGGGTCTCGACAATGAGCAGTTCTTC
v_gene: TRBV2; d_gene: -; abundance: -; j_gene: TRBJ1-5; CDR3aa: CASTLDRNSNQPQHF; CDR3nt: TGTGCCAGCACCCTGGACAGAAATAGCAATCAGCCCCAGCATTTT
v_gene: TRBV28; d_gene: TRBD2; abundance: -; j_gene: TRBJ2-2; CDR3aa: CASTTGGAQGGELFF; CDR3nt: TGTGCCAGCACCACGGGAGGGGCGCAAGGCGGGGAGCTGTTTTTT
v_gene: TRBV7-9; d_gene: TRBD2; abundance: few; j_gene: TRBJ2-3; CDR3aa: CASSIPIAGGSTDTQYF; CDR3nt: TGTGCCAGCAGCATACCTATAGCGGGGGGGAGCACAGATACGCAGTATTTT
v_gene: TRBV5-1; d_gene: TRBD2; abundance: -; j_gene: TRBJ2-3; CDR3aa: CASSLGMSGRVADTQYF; CDR3nt: TGCGCCAGCAGCTTGGGAATGAGCGGGAGGGTGGCAGATACGCAGTATTTT
v_gene: TRBV27; d_gene: -; abundance: -; j_gene: TRBJ2-1; CDR3aa: CASSFKSGDEQFF; CDR3nt: TGTGCCAGCAGTTTTAAATCAGGGGATGAGCAGTTCTTC
v_gene: TRBV7-9; d_gene: -; abundance: -; j_gene: TRBJ1-6; CDR3aa: CASSLSGQGGSPLHF; CDR3nt: TGTGCCAGCAGCTTATCGGGGCAGGGAGGCTCACCCCTCCACTTT
v_gene: TRBV27; d_gene: -; abundance: -; j_gene: TRBJ2-7; CDR3aa: CASSLGVGGSSYEQYF; CDR3nt: TGTGCCAGCAGTTTAGGCGTGGGAGGTAGCTCCTACGAGCAGTACTTC
v_gene: TRBV7-3; d_gene: -; abundance: -; j_gene: TRBJ1-1; CDR3aa: CASSSSDRNTEAFF; CDR3nt: TGTGCCAGCAGCTCCTCGGACAGGAACACTGAAGCTTTCTTT
v_gene: TRBV19; d_gene: -; abundance: -; j_gene: TRBJ1-5; CDR3aa: CASSPNNDQPQHF; CDR3nt: TGTGCCAGTAGCCCCAACAACGATCAGCCCCAGCATTTT
v_gene: TRBV5-8; d_gene: -; abundance: -; j_gene: TRBJ1-2; CDR3aa: CASSLETDIYGYTF; CDR3nt: TGTGCCAGCAGCTTGGAGACGGACATCTATGGCTACACCTTC
v_gene: TRBV2; d_gene: -; abundance: once; j_gene: TRBJ1-1; CDR3aa: CASSEGRGTEAFF; CDR3nt: TGTGCCAGCAGTGAAGGTAGGGGCACTGAAGCTTTCTTT
v_gene: TRBV5-6; d_gene: -; abundance: once; j_gene: TRBJ1-4; CDR3aa: CASSLSWEEKLFF; CDR3nt: TGTGCCAGCAGCTTGTCGTGGGAGGAAAAACTGTTTTTT
v_gene: TRBV27; d_gene: TRBD1; abundance: -; j_gene: TRBJ1-4; CDR3aa: CASSLSNPGTANEKLFF; CDR3nt: TGTGCCAGCAGTTTATCCAATCCCGGGACAGCTAATGAAAAACTGTTTTTT
v_gene: TRBV6-5; d_gene: TRBD2; abundance: -; j_gene: TRBJ2-3; CDR3aa: CASSYSKGLALDTQYF; CDR3nt: TGTGCCAGCAGTTACTCTAAGGGACTAGCTTTAGATACGCAGTATTTT
v_gene: TRBV10-3; d_gene: TRBD2; abundance: -; j_gene: TRBJ2-1; CDR3aa: CAIGSGTSGSSSYNEQFF; CDR3nt: TGTGCCATCGGATCCGGGACTAGCGGGAGTTCCTCCTACAATGAGCAGTTCTTC
v_gene: TRBV7-9; d_gene: -; abundance: -; j_gene: TRBJ2-3; CDR3aa: CASSLVLGETRDTQYF; CDR3nt: TGTGCCAGCAGCTTAGTTTTGGGTGAGACAAGGGATACGCAGTATTTT
v_gene: TRBV6-1; d_gene: -; abundance: -; j_gene: TRBJ1-3; CDR3aa: CASREYSGNTIYF; CDR3nt: TGTGCCAGTCGGGAATACTCTGGAAACACCATATATTTT
v_gene: TRBV6-1; d_gene: -; abundance: -; j_gene: TRBJ1-1; CDR3aa: CASRFGGVNTEAFF; CDR3nt: TGTGCCAGCAGATTCGGGGGGGTGAACACTGAAGCTTTCTTT
v_gene: TRBV11-2; d_gene: -; abundance: once; j_gene: TRBJ1-4; CDR3aa: CASSLDGGRGNEKLFF; CDR3nt: TGTGCCAGCAGCTTAGACGGGGGAAGGGGTAATGAAAAACTGTTTTTT
v_gene: TRBV13; d_gene: -; abundance: -; j_gene: TRBJ1-1; CDR3aa: CASSPTVGGGTEAFF; CDR3nt: TGTGCCAGCAGCCCCACAGTGGGGGGGGGCACTGAAGCTTTCTTT
v_gene: TRBV5-3; d_gene: -; abundance: -; j_gene: TRBJ2-2; CDR3aa: CARSFLSGSGTGELFF; CDR3nt: TGTGCCAGAAGCTTTTTAAGCGGAAGCGGCACCGGGGAGCTGTTTTTT
v_gene: TRBV7-2; d_gene: -; abundance: -; j_gene: TRBJ2-5; CDR3aa: CASIFQRGAETQYF; CDR3nt: TGTGCCAGCATCTTTCAACGGGGGGCAGAGACCCAGTACTTC
v_gene: TRBV4-1; d_gene: -; abundance: -; j_gene: TRBJ1-3; CDR3aa: CASRARRTDGNTIYF; CDR3nt: TGCGCCAGCAGGGCCCGTAGGACAGATGGAAACACCATATATTTT
v_gene: TRBV7-9; d_gene: -; abundance: -; j_gene: TRBJ2-7; CDR3aa: CASSFTGSYEQYF; CDR3nt: TGTGCCAGCAGCTTTACGGGCTCCTACGAGCAGTACTTC
v_gene: TRBV19; d_gene: -; abundance: -; j_gene: TRBJ1-4; CDR3aa: CASSMFQGGEKLFF; CDR3nt: TGTGCCAGTAGTATGTTCCAGGGAGGTGAAAAACTGTTTTTT
v_gene: TRBV11-2; d_gene: -; abundance: -; j_gene: TRBJ2-5; CDR3aa: CASSLPHIYGQGGQETQYF; CDR3nt: TGTGCCAGCAGCTTACCCCACATCTACGGACAGGGAGGGCAAGAGACCCAGTACTTC
v_gene: TRBV2; d_gene: TRBD1; abundance: -; j_gene: TRBJ1-4; CDR3aa: CASRSGQGAAEKLFF; CDR3nt: TGTGCCAGCAGGTCCGGGCAGGGGGCCGCCGAAAAACTGTTTTTT